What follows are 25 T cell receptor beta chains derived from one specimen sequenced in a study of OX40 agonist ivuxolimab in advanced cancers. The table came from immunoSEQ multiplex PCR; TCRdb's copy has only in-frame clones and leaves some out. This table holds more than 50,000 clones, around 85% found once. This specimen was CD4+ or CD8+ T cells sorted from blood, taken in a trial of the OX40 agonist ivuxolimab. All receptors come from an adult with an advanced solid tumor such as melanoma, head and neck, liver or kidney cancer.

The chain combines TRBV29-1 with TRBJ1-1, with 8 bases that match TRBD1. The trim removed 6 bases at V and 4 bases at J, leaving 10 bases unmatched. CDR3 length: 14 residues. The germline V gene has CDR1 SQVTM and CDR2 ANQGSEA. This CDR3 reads CSVAGQGRGTEAFF. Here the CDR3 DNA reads TGCAGCGTAGCCGGACAGGGAAGAGGCACTGAAGCTTTCTTT.

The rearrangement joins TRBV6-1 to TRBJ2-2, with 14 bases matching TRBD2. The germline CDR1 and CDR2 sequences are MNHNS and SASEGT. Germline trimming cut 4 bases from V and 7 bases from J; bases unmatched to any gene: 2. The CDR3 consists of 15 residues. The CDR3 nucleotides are TGTGCCAGCAGTGGGACTAGCGGGAGGATCGGGGAGCTGTTTTTT. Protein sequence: CASSGTSGRIGELFF.

CDR3 DNA sequence: TGTGCCAGCAGTGAAGGGTTCAGGGGGGACGAGCAGTACTTC. Residues: CASSEGFRGDEQYF. V is TRBV25-1 and J is TRBJ2-7, with a possible D match to TRBD1 (7 bases). CDR1 is MGHDK and CDR2 is SYGVNS in the germline V gene. This CDR3 has 14 residues. V gave up 2 bases and J gave up 5 bases, with 13 bases separating them.

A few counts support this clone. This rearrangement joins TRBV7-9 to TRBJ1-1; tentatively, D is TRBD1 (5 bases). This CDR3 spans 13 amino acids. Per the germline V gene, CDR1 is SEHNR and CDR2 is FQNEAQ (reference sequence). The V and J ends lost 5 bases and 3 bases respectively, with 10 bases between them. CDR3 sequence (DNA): TGTGCCAGCAGCCGGGACGGTCACACTGAAGCTTTCTTT. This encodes CASSRDGHTEAFF.

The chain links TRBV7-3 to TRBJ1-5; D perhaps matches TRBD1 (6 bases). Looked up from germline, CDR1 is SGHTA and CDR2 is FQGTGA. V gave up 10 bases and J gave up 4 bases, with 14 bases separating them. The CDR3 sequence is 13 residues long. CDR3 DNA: TGTGCCAAAACCCAGGGGCAAAATCAGCCCCAGCATTTT. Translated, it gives CAKTQGQNQPQHF.

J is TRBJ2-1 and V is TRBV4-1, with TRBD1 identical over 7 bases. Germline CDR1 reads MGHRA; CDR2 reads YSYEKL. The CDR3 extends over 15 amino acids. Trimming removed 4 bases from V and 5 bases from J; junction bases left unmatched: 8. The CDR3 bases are TGCGCCAGCAGCCCCCGGGACAGCCCGAACAATGAGCAGTTCTTC. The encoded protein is CASSPRDSPNNEQFF.

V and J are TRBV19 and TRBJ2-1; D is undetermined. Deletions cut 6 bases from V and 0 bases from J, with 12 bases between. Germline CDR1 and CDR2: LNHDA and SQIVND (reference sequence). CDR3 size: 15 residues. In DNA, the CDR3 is TGTGCCAGTAGAAAAGTTAGTTCCTCCTACAATGAGCAGTTCTTC. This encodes CASRKVSSSYNEQFF.

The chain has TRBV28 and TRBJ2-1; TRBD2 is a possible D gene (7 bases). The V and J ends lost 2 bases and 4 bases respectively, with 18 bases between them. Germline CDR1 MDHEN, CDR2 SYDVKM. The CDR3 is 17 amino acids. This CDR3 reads CASSLNPGGARYNEQFF. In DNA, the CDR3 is TGTGCCAGCAGTTTAAACCCTGGGGGGGCGCGGTACAATGAGCAGTTCTTC.

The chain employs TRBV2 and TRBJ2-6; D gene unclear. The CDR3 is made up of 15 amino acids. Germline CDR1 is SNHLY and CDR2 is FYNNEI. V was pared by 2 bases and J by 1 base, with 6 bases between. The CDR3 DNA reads TGTGCCAGCAGTGAAACGGGTTCTGGGGCCAACGTCCTGACTTTC. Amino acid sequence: CASSETGSGANVLTF. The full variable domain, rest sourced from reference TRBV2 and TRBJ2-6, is EPEVTQTPSHQVTQMGQEVILRCVPISNHLYFYWYRQILGQKVEFLVSFYNNEISEKSEIFDDQFSVERPDGSNFTLKIRSTKLEDSAMYFCASSETGSGANVLTFGAGSRLTVL.

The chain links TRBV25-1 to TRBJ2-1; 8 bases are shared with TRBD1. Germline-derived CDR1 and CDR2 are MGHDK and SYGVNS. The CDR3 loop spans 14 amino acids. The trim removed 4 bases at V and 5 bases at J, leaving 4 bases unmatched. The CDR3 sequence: CASSGGQDHNEQFF. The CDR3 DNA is TGTGCCAGCAGTGGGGGACAGGATCACAATGAGCAGTTCTTC.

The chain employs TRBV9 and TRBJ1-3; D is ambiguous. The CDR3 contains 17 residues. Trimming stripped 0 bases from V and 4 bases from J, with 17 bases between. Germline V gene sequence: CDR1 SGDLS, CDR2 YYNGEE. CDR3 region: CASSVVGGSPTGNTIYF. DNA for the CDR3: TGTGCCAGCAGCGTAGTAGGAGGCAGTCCCACCGGAAACACCATATATTTT.

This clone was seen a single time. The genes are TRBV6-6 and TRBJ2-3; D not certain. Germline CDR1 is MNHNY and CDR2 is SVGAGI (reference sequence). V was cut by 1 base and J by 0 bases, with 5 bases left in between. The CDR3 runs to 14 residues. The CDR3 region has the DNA TGTGCCAGCAGTTACTTGGGGAGCACAGATACGCAGTATTTT. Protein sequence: CASSYLGSTDTQYF.

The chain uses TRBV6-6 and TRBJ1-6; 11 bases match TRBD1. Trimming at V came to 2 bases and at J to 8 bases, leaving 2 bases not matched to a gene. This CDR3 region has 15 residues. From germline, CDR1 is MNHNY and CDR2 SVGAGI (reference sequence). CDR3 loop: CASSYAGQGDSPLHF. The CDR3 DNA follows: TGTGCCAGCAGTTACGCGGGACAGGGGGATTCACCCCTCCACTTT.

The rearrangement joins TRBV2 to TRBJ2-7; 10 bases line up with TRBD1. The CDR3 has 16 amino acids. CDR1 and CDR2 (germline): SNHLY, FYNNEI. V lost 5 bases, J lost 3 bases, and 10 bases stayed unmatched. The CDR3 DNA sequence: TGTGCCAGCAGTCTATCCGCGGGACAGGGGTACTACGAGCAGTACTTC. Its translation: CASSLSAGQGYYEQYF.

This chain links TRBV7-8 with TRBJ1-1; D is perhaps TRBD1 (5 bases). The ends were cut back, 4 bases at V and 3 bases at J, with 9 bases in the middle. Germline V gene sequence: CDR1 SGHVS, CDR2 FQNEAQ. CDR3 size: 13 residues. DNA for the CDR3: TGTGCCAGCAGCTCGTGGGGGGACACTGAAGCTTTCTTT. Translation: CASSSWGDTEAFF.

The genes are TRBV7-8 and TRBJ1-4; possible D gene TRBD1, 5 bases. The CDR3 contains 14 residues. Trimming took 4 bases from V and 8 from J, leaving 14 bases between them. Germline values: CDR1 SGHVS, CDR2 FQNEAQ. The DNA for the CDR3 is TGTGCCAGCAGCTCGGGGCAGGGAAGGGAAAAACTGTTTTTT. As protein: CASSSGQGREKLFF.

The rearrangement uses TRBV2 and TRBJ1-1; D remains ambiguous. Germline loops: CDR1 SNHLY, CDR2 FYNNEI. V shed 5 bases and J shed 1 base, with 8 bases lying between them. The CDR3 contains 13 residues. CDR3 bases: TGTGCCAGCAGTCTGTACACGAACACTGAAGCTTTCTTT. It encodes CASSLYTNTEAFF.

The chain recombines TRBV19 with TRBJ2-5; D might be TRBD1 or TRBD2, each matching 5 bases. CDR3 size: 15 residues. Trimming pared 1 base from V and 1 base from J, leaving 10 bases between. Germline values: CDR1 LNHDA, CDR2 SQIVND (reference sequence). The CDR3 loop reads CASSIGGRLQETQYF. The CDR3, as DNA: TGTGCCAGTAGTATAGGGGGACGCCTCCAAGAGACCCAGTACTTC.

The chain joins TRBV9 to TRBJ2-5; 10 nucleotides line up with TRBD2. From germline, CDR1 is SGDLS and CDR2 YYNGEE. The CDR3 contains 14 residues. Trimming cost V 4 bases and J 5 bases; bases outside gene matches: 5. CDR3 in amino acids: CASSPSGGDETQYF. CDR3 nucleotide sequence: TGTGCCAGCAGCCCCAGCGGGGGGGACGAGACCCAGTACTTC.

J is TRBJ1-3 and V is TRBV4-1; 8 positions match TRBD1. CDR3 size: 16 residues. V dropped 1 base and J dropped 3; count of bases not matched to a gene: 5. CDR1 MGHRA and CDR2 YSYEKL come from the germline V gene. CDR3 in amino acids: CASSQGIGTGGNTIYF. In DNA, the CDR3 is TGCGCCAGCAGCCAAGGAATCGGGACAGGTGGAAACACCATATATTTT.

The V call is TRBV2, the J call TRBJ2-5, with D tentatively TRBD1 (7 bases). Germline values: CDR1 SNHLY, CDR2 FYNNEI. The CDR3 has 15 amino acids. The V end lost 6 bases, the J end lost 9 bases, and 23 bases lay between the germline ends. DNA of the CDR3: TGTGCCAGCAGGGGCGGGACAGCCTATTCTGAGGCCCAGTACTTC. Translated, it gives CASRGGTAYSEAQYF.

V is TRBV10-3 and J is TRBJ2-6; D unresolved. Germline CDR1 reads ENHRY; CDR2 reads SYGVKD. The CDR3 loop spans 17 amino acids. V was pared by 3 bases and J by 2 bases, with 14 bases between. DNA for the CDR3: TGTGCCATCAGTGACAGGCACGGCGAACCTGGGGCCAACGTCCTGACTTTC. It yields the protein CAISDRHGEPGANVLTF.

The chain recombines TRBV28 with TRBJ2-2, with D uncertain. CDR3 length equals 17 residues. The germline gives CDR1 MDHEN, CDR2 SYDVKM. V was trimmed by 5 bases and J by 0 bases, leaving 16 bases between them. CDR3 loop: CASSPPPGRANTGELFF. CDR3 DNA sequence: TGTGCCAGCAGTCCGCCCCCAGGCAGAGCGAACACCGGGGAGCTGTTTTTT.

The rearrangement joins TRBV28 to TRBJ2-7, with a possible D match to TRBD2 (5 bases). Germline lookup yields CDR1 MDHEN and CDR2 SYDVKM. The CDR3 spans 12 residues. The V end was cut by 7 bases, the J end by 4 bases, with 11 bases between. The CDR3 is CASTAGPYEQYF. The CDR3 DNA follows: TGTGCCAGCACCGCGGGTCCTTACGAGCAGTACTTC.

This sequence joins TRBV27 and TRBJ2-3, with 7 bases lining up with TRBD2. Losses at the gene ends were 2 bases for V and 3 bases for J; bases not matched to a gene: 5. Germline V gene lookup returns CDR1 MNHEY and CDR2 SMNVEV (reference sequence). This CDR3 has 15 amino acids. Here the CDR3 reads CASSLKGLGTDTQYF. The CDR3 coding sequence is TGTGCCAGCAGTTTAAAAGGACTAGGTACAGATACGCAGTATTTT.